This paragraph reports one TCR beta chain. This PCR relied on a set of 60 Vbeta primers and 13 Jbeta primers. Only in-frame clones appear in the TCRdb table, and some are missing; sequencing was by immunoSEQ multiplex PCR. Among under 150,000 clones, roughly 73% were seen once, and the ten largest hold around 1.2%. This sample stems from a study of cytomegalovirus exposure and HLA in healthy donors. Germline-derived CDR1 and CDR2 are LNHDA and SQIVND (reference sequence). The CDR3 loop spans 15 amino acids. Germline trimming cut 0 bases from V and 7 bases from J; bases unmatched to any gene: 4. This TCR derives from a woman between 40 and 55 years old in good health and CMV-seronegative. Material for sequencing was PBMCs. The chain has TRBV19 and TRBJ1-5, with 9 bases matching TRBD1. For the CDR3, the DNA is TGTGCCAGTAGTATAGAAAGGACAGGGGAGCAGCCCCAGCATTTT. It encodes CASSIERTGEQPQHF.